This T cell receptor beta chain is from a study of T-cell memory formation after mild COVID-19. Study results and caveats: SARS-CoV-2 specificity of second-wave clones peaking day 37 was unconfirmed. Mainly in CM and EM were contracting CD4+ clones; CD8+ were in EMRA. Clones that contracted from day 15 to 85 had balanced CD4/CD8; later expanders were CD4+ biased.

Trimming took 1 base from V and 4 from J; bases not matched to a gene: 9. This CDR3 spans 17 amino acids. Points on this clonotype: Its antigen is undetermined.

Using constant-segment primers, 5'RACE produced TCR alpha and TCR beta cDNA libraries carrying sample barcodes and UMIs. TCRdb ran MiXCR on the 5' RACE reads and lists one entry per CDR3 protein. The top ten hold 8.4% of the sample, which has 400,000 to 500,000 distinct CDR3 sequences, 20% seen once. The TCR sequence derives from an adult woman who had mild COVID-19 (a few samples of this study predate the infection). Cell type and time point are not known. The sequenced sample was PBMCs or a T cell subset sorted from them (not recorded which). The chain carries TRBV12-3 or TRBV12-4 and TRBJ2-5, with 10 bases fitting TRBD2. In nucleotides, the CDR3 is TGTGCCAGCAGTTTAGAAGTGGAGCGGGAGGGCCCAGAGACCCAGTACTTC. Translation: CASSLEVEREGPETQYF.